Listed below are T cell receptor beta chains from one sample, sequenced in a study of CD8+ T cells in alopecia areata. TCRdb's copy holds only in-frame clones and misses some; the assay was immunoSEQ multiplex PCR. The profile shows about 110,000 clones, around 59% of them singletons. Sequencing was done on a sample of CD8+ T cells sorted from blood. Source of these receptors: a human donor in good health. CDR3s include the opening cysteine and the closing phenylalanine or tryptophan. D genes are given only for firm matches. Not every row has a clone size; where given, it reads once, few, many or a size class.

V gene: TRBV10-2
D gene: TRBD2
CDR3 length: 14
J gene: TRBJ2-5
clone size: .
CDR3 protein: CASSETSAQETQYF
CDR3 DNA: TGCGCCAGCAGTGAGACTAGCGCCCAAGAGACCCAGTACTTC

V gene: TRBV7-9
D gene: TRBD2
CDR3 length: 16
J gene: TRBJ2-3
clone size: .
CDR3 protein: CASSFTSGVLTDTQYF
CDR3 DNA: TGTGCCAGCAGCTTTACGAGCGGGGTCCTGACAGATACGCAGTATTTT

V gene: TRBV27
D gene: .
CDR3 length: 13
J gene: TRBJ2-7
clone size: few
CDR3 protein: CASSIRWDYEQYF
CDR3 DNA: TGTGCCAGCAGCATACGCTGGGACTACGAGCAGTACTTC

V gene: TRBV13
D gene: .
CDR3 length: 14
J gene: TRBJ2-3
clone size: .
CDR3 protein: CASSPGLRTDTQYF
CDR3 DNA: TGTGCCAGCAGCCCCGGGCTCCGCACAGATACGCAGTATTTT

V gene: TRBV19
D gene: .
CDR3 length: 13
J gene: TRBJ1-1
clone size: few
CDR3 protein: CASSIALNTEAFF
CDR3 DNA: TGTGCCAGTAGTATAGCCCTAAACACTGAAGCTTTCTTT

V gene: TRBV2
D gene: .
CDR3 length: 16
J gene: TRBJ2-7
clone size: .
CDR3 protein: CASRGSGETVPHEQYF
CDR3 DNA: TGTGCCAGCCGGGGATCCGGGGAGACGGTTCCGCACGAGCAGTACTTC

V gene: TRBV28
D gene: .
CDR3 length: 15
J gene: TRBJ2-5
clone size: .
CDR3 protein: CASSLERGTQETQYF
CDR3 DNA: TGTGCCAGCAGTTTAGAACGGGGGACTCAAGAGACCCAGTACTTC

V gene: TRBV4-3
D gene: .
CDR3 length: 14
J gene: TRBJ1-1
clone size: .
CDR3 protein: CASSQGQLHTEAFF
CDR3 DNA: TGCGCCAGCAGCCAAGGACAGCTTCACACTGAAGCTTTCTTT

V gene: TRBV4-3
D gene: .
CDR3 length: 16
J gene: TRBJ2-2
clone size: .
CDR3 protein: CASSQGSGALTGELFF
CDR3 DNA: TGCGCCAGCAGCCAAGGTAGTGGGGCTCTCACCGGGGAGCTGTTTTTT

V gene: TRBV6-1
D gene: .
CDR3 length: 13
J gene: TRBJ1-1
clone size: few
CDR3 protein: CASSARANTEAFF
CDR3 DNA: TGTGCCAGCAGTGCCAGGGCGAACACTGAAGCTTTCTTT

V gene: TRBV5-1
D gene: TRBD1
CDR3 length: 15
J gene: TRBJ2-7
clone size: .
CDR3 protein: CASSGGTGAPYEQYF
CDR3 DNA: TGCGCCAGCAGCGGCGGGACAGGAGCACCCTACGAGCAGTACTTC

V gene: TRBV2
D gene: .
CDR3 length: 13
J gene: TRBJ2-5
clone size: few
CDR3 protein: CASSEWLEETQYF
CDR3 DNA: TGTGCCAGCAGTGAATGGCTTGAAGAGACCCAGTACTTC

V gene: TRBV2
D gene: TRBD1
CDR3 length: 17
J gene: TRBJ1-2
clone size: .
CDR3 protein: CASSESWTGRIDYGYTF
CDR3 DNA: TGTGCCAGCAGTGAATCTTGGACAGGGAGGATAGACTATGGCTACACCTTC

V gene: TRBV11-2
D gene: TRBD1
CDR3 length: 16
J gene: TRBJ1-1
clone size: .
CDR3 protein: CASSRPRTGEITEAFF
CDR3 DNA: TGTGCCAGCAGCCGACCACGAACAGGGGAGATTACTGAAGCTTTCTTT

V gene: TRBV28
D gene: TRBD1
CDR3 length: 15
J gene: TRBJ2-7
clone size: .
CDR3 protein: CASSPDSAGGWEQYF
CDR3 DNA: TGTGCCAGCAGCCCTGATTCGGCAGGGGGATGGGAGCAGTACTTC

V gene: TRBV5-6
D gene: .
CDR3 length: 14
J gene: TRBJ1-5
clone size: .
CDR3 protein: CASSLGQLNQPQHF
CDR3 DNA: TGTGCCAGCAGCCTCGGACAGCTTAATCAGCCCCAGCATTTT

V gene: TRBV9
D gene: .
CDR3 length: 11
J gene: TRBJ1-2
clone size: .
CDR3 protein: CASTGGYGYTF
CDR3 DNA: TGTGCCAGCACCGGCGGGTATGGCTACACCTTC

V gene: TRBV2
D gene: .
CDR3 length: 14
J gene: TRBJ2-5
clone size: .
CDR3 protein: CASIGTQYQETQYF
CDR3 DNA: TGTGCCAGCATCGGGACTCAGTACCAAGAGACCCAGTACTTC

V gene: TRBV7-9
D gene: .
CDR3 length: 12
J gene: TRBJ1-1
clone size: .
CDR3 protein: CASSLGSDEAFF
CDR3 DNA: TGTGCCAGCAGCTTAGGCTCAGACGAAGCTTTCTTT

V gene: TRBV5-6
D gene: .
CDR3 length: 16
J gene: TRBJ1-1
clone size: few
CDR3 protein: CASSLGPRELNTEAFF
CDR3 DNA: TGTGCCAGCAGCTTGGGTCCCAGGGAACTGAACACTGAAGCTTTCTTT

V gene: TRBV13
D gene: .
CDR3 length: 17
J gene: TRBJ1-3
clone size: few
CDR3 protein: CASSTRGVTKGGNTIYF
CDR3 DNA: TGTGCCAGCAGCACCCGAGGGGTCACTAAGGGTGGAAACACCATATATTTT

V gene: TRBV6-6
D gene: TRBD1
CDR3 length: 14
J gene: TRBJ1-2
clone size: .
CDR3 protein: CASSRQGEGYGYTF
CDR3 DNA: TGTGCCAGCAGCCGACAGGGTGAGGGGTATGGCTACACCTTC

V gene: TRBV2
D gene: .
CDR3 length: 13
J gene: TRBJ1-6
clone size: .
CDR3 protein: CASTRGDNSPLHF
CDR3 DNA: TGTGCCAGCACTAGGGGAGATAATTCACCCCTCCACTTT

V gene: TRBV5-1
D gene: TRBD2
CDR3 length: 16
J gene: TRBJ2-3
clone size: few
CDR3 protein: CASSSGTSVSTDTQYF
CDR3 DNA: TGCGCCAGCAGCTCCGGGACTAGCGTGAGCACAGATACGCAGTATTTT

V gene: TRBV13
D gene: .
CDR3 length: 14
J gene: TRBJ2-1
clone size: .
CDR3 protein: CASSLIPNYNEQFF
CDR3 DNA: TGTGCCAGCAGCTTAATCCCGAACTACAATGAGCAGTTCTTC

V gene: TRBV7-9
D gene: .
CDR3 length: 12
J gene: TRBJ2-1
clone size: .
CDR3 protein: CASSLVVVWPFF
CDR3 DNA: TGTGCCAGCAGCTTAGTCGTAGTGTGGCCGTTCTTC

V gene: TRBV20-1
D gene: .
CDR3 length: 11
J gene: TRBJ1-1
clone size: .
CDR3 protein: CSARWGPEAFF
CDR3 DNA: TGCAGTGCTAGATGGGGACCTGAAGCTTTCTTT

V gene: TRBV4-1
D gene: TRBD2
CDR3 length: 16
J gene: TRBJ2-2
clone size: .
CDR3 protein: CASSLQLAGATGELFF
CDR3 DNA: TGCGCCAGCAGCCTCCAGCTAGCGGGGGCCACCGGGGAGCTGTTTTTT

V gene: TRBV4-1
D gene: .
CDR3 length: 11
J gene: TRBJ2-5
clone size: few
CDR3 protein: CASSHRGAQYF
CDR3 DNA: TGCGCCAGCAGCCACAGGGGGGCCCAGTACTTC

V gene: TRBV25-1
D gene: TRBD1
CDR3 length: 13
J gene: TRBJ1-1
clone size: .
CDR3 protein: CASTTGMNTEAFF
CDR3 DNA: TGTGCCAGCACGACAGGGATGAACACTGAAGCTTTCTTT

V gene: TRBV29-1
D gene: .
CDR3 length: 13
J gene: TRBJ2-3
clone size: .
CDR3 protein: CSVEDVRLEPQYF
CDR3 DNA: TGCAGCGTTGAAGATGTTAGATTAGAACCGCAGTATTTT

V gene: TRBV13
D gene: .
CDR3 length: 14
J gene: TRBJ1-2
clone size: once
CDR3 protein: CASSLAGTDYGYTF
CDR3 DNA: TGTGCCAGCAGCTTAGCCGGCACTGACTATGGCTACACCTTC

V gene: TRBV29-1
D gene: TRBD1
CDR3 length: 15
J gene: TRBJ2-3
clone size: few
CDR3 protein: CSVFIGTVGTDTQYF
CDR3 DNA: TGCAGCGTTTTTATCGGGACAGTAGGAACAGATACGCAGTATTTT

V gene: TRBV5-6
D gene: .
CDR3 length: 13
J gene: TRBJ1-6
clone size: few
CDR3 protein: CASSPNDVSPLHF
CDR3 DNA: TGTGCCAGCAGCCCGAATGACGTCTCACCCCTCCACTTT

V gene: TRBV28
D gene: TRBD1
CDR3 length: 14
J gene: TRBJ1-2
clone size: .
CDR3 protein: CASSIGTGAKGYTF
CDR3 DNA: TGTGCCAGCAGTATTGGGACAGGAGCCAAGGGGTACACCTTC

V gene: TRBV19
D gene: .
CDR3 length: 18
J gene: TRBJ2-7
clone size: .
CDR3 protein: CASSLVAMGPGGAYEQYF
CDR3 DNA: TGTGCCAGTAGTCTTGTGGCCATGGGTCCGGGGGGCGCGTACGAGCAGTACTTC

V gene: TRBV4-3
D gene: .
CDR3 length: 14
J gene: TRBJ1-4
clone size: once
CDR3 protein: CASSQDFRGEKLFF
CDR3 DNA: TGCGCCAGCAGCCAAGATTTCAGGGGTGAAAAACTGTTTTTT

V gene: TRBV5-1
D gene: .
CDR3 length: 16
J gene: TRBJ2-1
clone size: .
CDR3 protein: CASSFNLVSSYNEQFF
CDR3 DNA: TGCGCCAGCAGCTTCAATCTGGTTAGCTCCTACAATGAGCAGTTCTTC

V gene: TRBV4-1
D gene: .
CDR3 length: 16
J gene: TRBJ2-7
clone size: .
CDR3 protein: CASSQESRGLTYEQYF
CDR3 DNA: TGCGCCAGCAGCCAAGAATCTCGCGGACTGACCTACGAGCAGTACTTC

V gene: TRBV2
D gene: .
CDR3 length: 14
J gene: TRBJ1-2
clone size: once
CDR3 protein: CASTGSGSNYGYTF
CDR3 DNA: TGTGCCAGCACGGGTTCCGGATCTAACTATGGCTACACCTTC

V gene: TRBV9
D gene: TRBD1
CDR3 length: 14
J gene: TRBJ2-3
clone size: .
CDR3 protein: CASSPRQGTDTQYF
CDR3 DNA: TGTGCCAGCAGCCCCCGACAGGGGACAGATACGCAGTATTTT

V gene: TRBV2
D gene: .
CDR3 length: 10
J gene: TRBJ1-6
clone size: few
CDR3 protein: CASSPSPLHF
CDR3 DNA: TGTGCCAGCAGTCCTTCACCCCTCCACTTT

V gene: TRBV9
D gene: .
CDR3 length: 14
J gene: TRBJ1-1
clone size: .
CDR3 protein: CASSAGGGNTEAFF
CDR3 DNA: TGTGCCAGCAGCGCCGGAGGGGGGAACACTGAAGCTTTCTTT

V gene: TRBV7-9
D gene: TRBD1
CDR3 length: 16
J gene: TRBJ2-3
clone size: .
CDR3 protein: CASSLGQGPSTDTQYF
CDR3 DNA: TGTGCCAGCAGCTTGGGACAGGGGCCTAGCACAGATACGCAGTATTTT

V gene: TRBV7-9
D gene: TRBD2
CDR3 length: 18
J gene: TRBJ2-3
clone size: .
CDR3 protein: CASSPAYASGGAADTQYF
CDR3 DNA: TGTGCCAGCAGCCCCGCTTACGCTAGCGGGGGGGCGGCAGATACGCAGTATTTT

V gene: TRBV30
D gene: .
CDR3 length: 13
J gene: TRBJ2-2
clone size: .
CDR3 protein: CAWSVGNFGELFF
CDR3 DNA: TGTGCCTGGAGTGTAGGTAACTTCGGGGAGCTGTTTTTT

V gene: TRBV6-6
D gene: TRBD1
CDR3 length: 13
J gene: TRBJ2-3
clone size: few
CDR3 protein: CASSVHRGPSLYF
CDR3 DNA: TGTGCCAGCAGTGTACACAGGGGTCCGTCTTTGTATTTT